This entry concerns a single T cell receptor beta chain. The antigen remains unidentified. The data derive from a study of naive CD8 T cells in extremely preterm neonates. Study background: The methods list adults as 20-50 years; the abstract says 25-50.

Clones were sequenced by immunoSEQ multiplex PCR, and TCRdb holds only the in-frame ones, with some missing. The profile shows around 7,000 clones, roughly 98% of them singletons. V dropped 8 bases and J dropped 3 bases, with 8 bases sitting between them. The CDR3 consists of 13 residues. CDR1 and CDR2 (germline): SEHNR, FQNEAQ (reference sequence). General observations from the study: CDR3 nucleotide sharing was roughly 2.8% in preterm, about 0.44% term, approximately 0.028% children, approximately 0.0099% adults. Preterm infants showed shorter CDR3s, fewer N additions and less trimming than older groups.

The sequencing sample was made of naive CD8+ T cells from blood. The gene calls are TRBV7-9 and TRBJ2-6, with D tentatively TRBD1 (5 bases). The clonotype was recovered from a human donor in good health. The CDR3 loop is CASQGGGANVLTF. CDR3 nucleotide sequence: TGTGCCAGCCAGGGTGGTGGGGCCAACGTCCTGACTTTC.